The clone carrying this TCR beta chain appeared a few times. Researchers amplified the TCR beta CDR3 regions from RNA transcripts. TCR CDR3 underwent first-round RT-PCR with the HTBI primer set. A single record per CDR3 protein comes from TCRdb applying MiXCR to the multiplex PCR reads. The sample carries approximately 690,000 distinct CDR3 sequences, about a fifth recorded once. This entry is derived from a study of T cells in Graves' hyperthyroidism and ophthalmopathy. Based on clinical symptoms, serum thyroxine and TRAb, thyroid ultrasound and orbital computed tomography, diagnoses were reached. The PBMCs studied were ones that came from 10 ml fresh peripheral blood. The V and J ends lost 2 bases and 2 bases, in that order; junction bases with no gene match: 3. Germline loops: CDR1 WSHSY, CDR2 SAAADI. The CDR3 length is 15 residues.

The sequence came from a man aged 25 to 40 with Graves' ophthalmopathy. This chain links TRBV10-2 with TRBJ1-2, with TRBD1 identical over 9 bases. The sample was blood. DNA for the CDR3: TGCGCCAGCAGTGAGCCACAGGGGGCGAACTATGGCTACACCTTC. Encoded protein: CASSEPQGANYGYTF.